These 27 T cell receptor beta chains were sequenced from one sample in a study of type 1 and type 2 diabetes patients. Amplification started from genomic DNA. A primer set of 30 forward and 13 reverse primers amplified the CDR3. TCRdb redid the calling of the multiplex PCR reads with MiXCR, one entry per CDR3 protein. The sample records about 250,000 distinct CDR3 sequences, around 47% being singletons. Sequencing input: peripheral blood mononuclear cells (PBMCs). The receptors were sampled from a man between 18 and 29 years old with type 2 diabetes.

The chain recombines TRBV9 with TRBJ2-6; 9 nucleotides align to TRBD2. Per germline, CDR1 SGDLS and CDR2 YYNGEE. The CDR3 is 17 amino acids. V gave up 7 bases and J gave up 2 bases; unmatched junction bases: 10. CDR3 nucleotides: TGTGCCAGCTCACCAAGGCCTAGCGGGACTGGGGCCAACGTCCTGACTTTC. Translated, it gives CASSPRPSGTGANVLTF.

This clonotype was seen more than once but under ten times. The V gene is TRBV5-1, the J gene TRBJ2-3; D ambiguous. Trimming left V 0 bases short and J 5 bases short, with 13 bases between. Germline-derived CDR1 and CDR2 are SGHRS and YFSETQ. The length of the CDR3 is 15 residues. This CDR3 is CASSLDRSSGDTQYF. The CDR3 DNA sequence: TGCGCCAGCAGCTTGGATCGTTCCAGTGGAGATACGCAGTATTTT.

This clonotype was detected a few times. The chain links TRBV10-1 to TRBJ1-1, with D possibly being TRBD1 (6 bases). Germline V gives CDR1 WNHNN, CDR2 SYGVQD (reference sequence). The CDR3 covers 13 residues. V gave up 2 bases and J gave up 7 bases, with 11 bases separating them. The CDR3 DNA sequence: TGCGCCAGCAGTGAGGGACAGCTGCTTGAAGCTTTCTTT. Translation gives CASSEGQLLEAFF.

This clonotype was picked up many times. The V and J genes are TRBV30 and TRBJ1-1, with unresolved D. V dropped 2 bases and J dropped 1 base, with 8 bases sitting between them. The CDR3 runs 13 residues. Germline V gene lookup returns CDR1 GTSNPN and CDR2 SVGIG (reference sequence). CDR3 loop: CAWSFTRNTEAFF. In DNA, the CDR3 is TGTGCCTGGAGTTTCACACGGAACACTGAAGCTTTCTTT.

The chain combines TRBV2 with TRBJ2-5, with 11 bases that match TRBD1. This CDR3 is built from 17 residues. The V gene end was trimmed by 6 bases and the J gene end by 3 bases; junction bases not matched to a gene: 12. Germline loops: CDR1 SNHLY, CDR2 FYNNEI. CDR3 sequence (DNA): TGTGCCAGCAGACCCGGGACAGGGGGTATCAGGGAAGAGACCCAGTACTTC. Translation gives CASRPGTGGIREETQYF.

In its sample, this clonotype was seen a few times. V is TRBV24-1 and J is TRBJ2-1, with D tentatively TRBD1 (6 bases). CDR1 is KGHDR and CDR2 is SFDVKD in the germline V gene. This CDR3 spans 18 amino acids. Trimming pared 2 bases from V and 6 bases from J, leaving 22 bases between. CDR3 DNA: TGTGCCACCAGTGATTCGCAGCGAGGGGGTAGGGCAGCCAATGAGCAGTTCTTC. As protein: CATSDSQRGGRAANEQFF.

The chain joins TRBV2 to TRBJ2-2; D gene ambiguous. Trimming left V 7 bases short and J 5 bases short, with 11 bases between. CDR1 and CDR2 (germline): SNHLY, FYNNEI. This CDR3 spans 13 amino acids. In nucleotides, the CDR3 is TGTGCCAGCACTTCGAAAGGGACCGGGGAGCTGTTTTTT. As protein: CASTSKGTGELFF.

The chain carries TRBV29-1 and TRBJ2-2, with 7 nucleotides matching TRBD2. The CDR3 is 14 amino acids. Trimming cost V 4 bases and J 0 bases; bases outside gene matches: 2. CDR1 SQVTM and CDR2 ANQGSEA come from the germline V gene. CDR3 residues: CSVGLAANTGELFF. Here the CDR3 DNA reads TGCAGCGTTGGGCTAGCGGCGAACACCGGGGAGCTGTTTTTT.

This clonotype was found many times. The chain employs TRBV15 and TRBJ1-5; D might be TRBD1 (5 bases). This CDR3 comprises 14 residues. Germline-derived CDR1 and CDR2 are LNHNV and YYDKDF (reference sequence). V gave up 4 bases and J gave up 5 bases, with 12 bases separating them. In nucleotides, the CDR3 is TGTGCCACCAGCACCCGGGACCGGGATCAGCCCCAGCATTTT. Residues: CATSTRDRDQPQHF.

The V and J genes are TRBV12-3 or TRBV12-4 and TRBJ1-2, with D hard to call. This CDR3 spans 14 amino acids. Trimming took 3 bases from V and 2 from J, leaving 10 bases between them. The CDR3 region is CASSFRPTNYGYTF. The CDR3 DNA sequence: TGTGCCAGCAGTTTTCGACCGACCAACTATGGCTACACCTTC.

The chain combines TRBV29-1 with TRBJ2-7, with D perhaps matching TRBD1 or TRBD2 (7 bases each). CDR3 length equals 16 residues. Trimming pared 5 bases from V and 7 bases from J, leaving 27 bases between. Per the germline V gene, CDR1 is SQVTM and CDR2 is ANQGSEA. CDR3 sequence (DNA): TGCAGCGTTCAACTCTTCCGAGGCAGGGGGGGCCTGGAGCAGTACTTC. The encoded protein is CSVQLFRGRGGLEQYF.

This clonotype occurred a few times. This rearrangement joins TRBV6-6 to TRBJ2-5, with TRBD1 identical over 8 bases. The germline V gene has CDR1 MNHNY and CDR2 SVGAGI (reference sequence). This CDR3 spans 14 amino acids. The V and J ends lost 7 bases and 4 bases, in that order; junction bases with no gene match: 8. The CDR3 DNA reads TGTGCCAGCAACTGGCAGGGGGCACGAGAGACCCAGTACTTC. Amino acids: CASNWQGARETQYF.

Ten or more counts support this clonotype. In nucleotides, the CDR3 is TGTGCCAGCAGGGCGGCAGGGGGCAAAGTGGACGAGCAGTACTTC. It yields the protein CASRAAGGKVDEQYF. The chain has TRBV2 and TRBJ2-7, with TRBD1 matching over 8 bases. The CDR3 spans 15 residues. V shed 6 bases, J shed 5 bases, and the junction held 12 bases outside the gene matches. Germline CDR1 SNHLY, CDR2 FYNNEI.

The chain links TRBV7-2 to TRBJ2-1; 9 bases agree with TRBD1. From germline, CDR1 is SGHTA and CDR2 FQGNSA. The J segment lost 8 bases and the V segment lost 1 base, leaving 15 bases of the junction unmatched. This CDR3 has 18 residues. CDR3 nucleotides: TGTGCCAGCAGCTTAGGCCTGGGACAGGGAGTCTCTTGGGATGAGCAGTTCTTC. It specifies CASSLGLGQGVSWDEQFF.

This clonotype has more than one count but fewer than ten. This sequence joins TRBV20-1 and TRBJ1-6; D gene ambiguous. Trimming stripped 1 base from V and 5 bases from J, with 6 bases between. The CDR3 consists of 13 residues. Per germline, CDR1 DFQATT and CDR2 SNEGSKA (reference sequence). Written as DNA, the CDR3 is TGCAGTGCTAGAGTTGCAGATAATTCACCCCTCCACTTT. Protein: CSARVADNSPLHF.

The chain combines TRBV19 with TRBJ1-4; 8 bases align to TRBD1. Trimming cost V 9 bases and J 6 bases; bases outside gene matches: 9. CDR3 length equals 14 residues. Germline values: CDR1 LNHDA, CDR2 SQIVND (reference sequence). The CDR3 DNA reads TGTGCCAGCCGTATACAGGGGGAGTATGAAAAACTGTTTTTT. This codes for CASRIQGEYEKLFF.

This clonotype has just one count. The chain combines TRBV5-1 with TRBJ2-7, with D perhaps TRBD1 (5 bases). The CDR3 totals 14 residues. V was shortened by 1 base and J by 2 bases, with 10 bases between the two germline ends. Germline V gene data show CDR1 as SGHRS and CDR2 as YFSETQ. CDR3 coding DNA: TGCGCCAGCAGCTTGACCGCAGGGCCCTACGAGCAGTACTTC. This encodes CASSLTAGPYEQYF. Full variable domain (remainder filled in from reference TRBV5-1 and TRBJ2-7): KAGVTQTPRYLIKTRGQQVTLSCSPISGHRSVSWYQQTPGQGLQFLFEYFSETQRNKGNFPGRFSGRQFSNSRSEMNVSTLELGDSALYLCASSLTAGPYEQYFGPGTRLTVT.

V gene TRBV20-1 combines with J gene TRBJ1-2; D is unresolved. Germline loops: CDR1 DFQATT, CDR2 SNEGSKA (reference sequence). The CDR3 loop spans 13 amino acids. The DNA of the CDR3 is TGCAGCGCCAGGACGGGGTCGGACTATGGCTACACCTTC. This gives the protein CSARTGSDYGYTF.

Only a few counts were recorded for this clonotype. The chain has TRBV15 and TRBJ1-2; D remains unclear. The germline CDR1 and CDR2 sequences are LNHNV and YYDKDF (reference sequence). The CDR3 has 12 residues. The V end lost 0 bases, the J end lost 12 bases, and 11 bases lay between the germline ends. CDR3 amino acids: CATSRDMVGHTF. The CDR3 bases are TGTGCCACCAGCAGAGACATGGTGGGCCACACCTTC.

On this clonotype: The final CDR3 position lacks the conserved phenylalanine or tryptophan, pointing to a likely read error. This chain uses TRBV5-1 with TRBJ1-1; D not certain. Germline CDR1 SGHRS, CDR2 YFSETQ. The length of the CDR3 is 15 residues. The V end lost 4 bases, the J end lost 1 base, and 14 bases lay between the germline ends. The CDR3 DNA reads TGCGCCAGCAGCCCTCTCCCGGTAGGGAACACTGAAGCTTTCCTT. It yields the protein CASSPLPVGNTEAFL.

This clonotype was seen a single time. This rearrangement joins TRBV20-1 to TRBJ2-2; D not resolved. The V gene's germline CDR1 is DFQATT and CDR2 SNEGSKA (reference sequence). V lost 5 bases and J 8 bases, leaving 9 bases between the germline ends. The CDR3 contains 11 residues. In DNA, the CDR3 is TGCAGTGCTCACGAATCTGGGGAGCTGTTTTTT. This translates into CSAHESGELFF.

This sequence joins TRBV7-3 and TRBJ1-1; possibly TRBD1 for D (6 bases). CDR3 length: 13 residues. CDR1 and CDR2 from the germline V gene are SGHTA and FQGTGA. Trimming removed 3 bases at V and 6 bases at J, with 11 bases between. For the CDR3, the DNA is TGTGCCAGCAGCTTCGGGGGGCGCTCTGAAGCTTTCTTT. This codes for CASSFGGRSEAFF.

The chain is built from TRBV12-3 or TRBV12-4 and TRBJ1-5; TRBD1 agrees at 9 bases. This CDR3 has 17 amino acids. The CDR3 nucleotides read TGTGCTAGTGGCCAACCAGGGGACAGGGTCGCCAGTCAGCCCCAGCATTTT. Translation gives CASGQPGDRVASQPQHF.

This clonotype showed up just a few times. This sequence joins TRBV30 and TRBJ1-1; D gene unclear. V was pared by 3 bases and J by 3 bases, with 14 bases between. Germline V gives CDR1 GTSNPN, CDR2 SVGIG (reference sequence). CDR3 size: 14 residues. CDR3 coding DNA: TGTGCCTGGAGCCTAGAAGACTTGGACACTGAAGCTTTCTTT. This codes for CAWSLEDLDTEAFF.

The chain carries TRBV20-1 and TRBJ1-5, with D possibly being TRBD1 (5 bases). Germline lookup yields CDR1 DFQATT and CDR2 SNEGSKA (reference sequence). The V and J ends lost 1 base and 3 bases respectively, with 19 bases between them. The CDR3 runs 17 residues. The CDR3 spells CSARARDRDIVNQPQHF. CDR3 DNA: TGCAGTGCTAGAGCCCGGGACCGCGATATCGTCAATCAGCCCCAGCATTTT.

The CDR3 sequence: CATSRGLGGRVTGELFF. CDR3 in DNA: TGTGCCACCAGCAGAGGCCTGGGGGGGAGAGTTACCGGGGAGCTGTTTTTT. The rearrangement links TRBV15 to TRBJ2-2, with 7 bases matching TRBD2. Germline CDR1 LNHNV, CDR2 YYDKDF (reference sequence). This CDR3 has 17 amino acids. Germline trimming cut 1 base from V and 5 bases from J; bases unmatched to any gene: 10.

The CDR3 bases are TGCAGTGCTAGAGTGCAGCCTAATGAAAAACTGTTTTTT. Its protein product is CSARVQPNEKLFF. The rearrangement joins TRBV20-1 to TRBJ1-4; no definite D call. Germline V gene data show CDR1 as DFQATT and CDR2 as SNEGSKA (reference sequence). The CDR3 has 13 amino acids. V dropped 1 base and J dropped 3 bases, with 6 bases sitting between them.